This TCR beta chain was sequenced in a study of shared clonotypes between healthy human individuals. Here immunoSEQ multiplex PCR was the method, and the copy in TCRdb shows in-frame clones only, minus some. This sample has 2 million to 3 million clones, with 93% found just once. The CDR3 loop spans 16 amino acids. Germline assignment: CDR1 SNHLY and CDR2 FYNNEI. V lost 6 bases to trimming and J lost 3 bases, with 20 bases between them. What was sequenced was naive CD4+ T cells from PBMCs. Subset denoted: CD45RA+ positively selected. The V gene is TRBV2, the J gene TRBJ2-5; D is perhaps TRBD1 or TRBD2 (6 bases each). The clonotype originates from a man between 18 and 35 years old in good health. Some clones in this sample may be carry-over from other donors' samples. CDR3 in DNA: TGTGCCAGCAGGACCCTCGGGGGCGACGGTAAAGAGACCCAGTACTTC. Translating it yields CASRTLGGDGKETQYF.